This T cell receptor beta chain was recorded in a study of blood T cell repertoires in COVID-19. Study details: Sites in the United States, Italy and Spain provided acute and convalescent COVID-19 samples. T cells, B-cell-depleted T cells, or PBMCs provided the cDNA or gDNA that served as material.

Under the authors' procedure: Quantification of nucleated cells was approximated via reference gene primer amplification. The table came from immunoSEQ multiplex PCR; TCRdb's copy has only in-frame clones and leaves some out. The V and J calls and clone size were taken over from that table, and D and trimming were inferred from the DNA. The data show 300,000 to 450,000 clones, roughly 77% seen once. Germline CDR1 reads MGHRA; CDR2 reads YSYEKL. The CDR3 covers 15 residues. The germline V and J ends were trimmed by 0 bases and 1 base, with 7 bases remaining between them. This sequence was found in a human donor with acute or convalescent COVID-19. The donor label of this sample is uncertain. Sequenced input: peripheral blood. The V call is TRBV4-1, the J call TRBJ1-5; D uncertain. The CDR3 here is CASSQEEQSNQPQHF. The CDR3 DNA follows: TGCGCCAGCAGCCAAGAGGAACAGAGCAATCAGCCCCAGCATTTT.